The rows below give T cell receptor beta chains drawn from one sample of a study of cytomegalovirus exposure and HLA in healthy donors. TCRdb's table, derived via immunoSEQ multiplex PCR, lists solely in-frame clones and lacks some. This table holds approximately 150,000 clones, 65% to 80% found once. Sequenced material: PBMCs. All receptors come from a woman aged 18-29 years in good health and CMV-seronegative. Each CDR3 is given with its conserved first and last residue. D genes are given only for firm matches.

length	D	V	J	CDR3	DNA
12	.	TRBV30	TRBJ1-2	CAWSSGNYGYTF	TGTGCCTGGAGTTCGGGGAACTATGGCTACACCTTC
13	.	TRBV5-1	TRBJ2-5	CAIPEPIQETQYF	TGCGCCATCCCCGAGCCCATACAAGAGACCCAGTACTTC
14	TRBD2	TRBV6-5	TRBJ2-2	CASSLLSGTGELFF	TGTGCCAGCAGTCTCCTTAGCGGGACCGGGGAGCTGTTTTTT
15	.	TRBV21-1	TRBJ2-7	CASSKVGQGAHEQYF	.
14	.	TRBV5-6	TRBJ1-2	CASNPDRGTYGYTF	TGTGCCAGCAACCCCGACAGAGGAACCTATGGCTACACCTTC
14	TRBD2	TRBV5-4	TRBJ2-1	CASSGGGTYNEQFF	TGTGCCAGCAGCGGGGGGGGAACCTACAATGAGCAGTTCTTC
14	.	TRBV30	TRBJ2-6	CAWDYHTGANVLTF	TGTGCCTGGGACTACCACACTGGGGCCAACGTCCTGACTTTC
14	.	TRBV5-4	TRBJ2-1	CASSFGRVINEQFF	TGTGCCAGCAGCTTTGGGCGCGTTATAAATGAGCAGTTCTTC
14	TRBD2	TRBV6-5	TRBJ2-7	CASRPGLAPYEQYF	TGTGCCAGCAGGCCGGGACTAGCGCCCTACGAGCAGTACTTC
16	TRBD2	TRBV27	TRBJ2-3	CASRTTSGRAGGTQYF	TGTGCCAGCAGAACGACTAGCGGGAGGGCCGGAGGTACGCAGTATTTT